This T cell receptor (beta chain) emerged from a study of cytomegalovirus exposure and HLA in healthy donors (dated by TCRdb to 2015 to 2018). Broadly, across the study: In an earlier analysis of about 560 of the donors, around 300 Gb of sequence data and 100 million or so unique TCR beta sequences from about 180 million T cells were reported. An early release that covered 500 to 800 HLA-typed donors contained around 300 gigabases of sequencing data and 75 million to 100 million unique TCR sequences. Of the 398 genotyped donors, more than 75% were placed in the genetic ancestry cluster associated with self-reported Caucasian donors. The aim of the study was to test whether cataloging public T cell receptors could identify signatures of past pathogen exposure. The T cell repertoires of about 700 subjects were profiled by immunosequencing and related to cytomegalovirus serostatus. Besides the first cohort of some 670 subjects, a separate validation cohort made up of over 100 different subjects was used. To predict cytomegalovirus infection status, the study brought together high-throughput TCR immunosequencing, statistical association of individual TCRs with disease status, and machine learning. To study patterns of TCR occurrence, a later analysis re-analyzed previously published TCR beta repertoires from 550 to 800 donors and added high-resolution HLA genotyping. The later analysis used no new phenotypic data to find candidate immune exposures, relying instead on TCR beta sequences and their occurrence across donors. An earlier analysis of approximately 500 of the donors applied high-throughput TCR beta sequencing to assess whether each TCR beta V gene segment acted as functional or pseudogenic. Donor age, sex, ethnicity and CMV serostatus were compiled alongside the repertoire data. In a later genetic analysis, genome-wide SNP genotypes for about three fifths of the 666 donors were used, and that subset was treated as a discovery cohort. All discovery cohort repertoires had been generated using a single sequencing platform. HLA typing covered class I and class II loci at four-digit resolution. Typing coverage varied by locus: roughly 629-640 donors for A, B, C, DRB1 and DQB1; approximately 560 for DQA1; more than 600 for DPA1; approximately 470 for DPB1. About five DR-DQ haplotypes were handled as single units for association and clustering, since linkage in the cohort was strong. Across 398 genotyped donors of the cohort, an average of approximately 240,000 unique TCR beta nucleotide sequences per donor were sequenced, and approximately 17% of those sequences were non-productive.

Overall results and qualifications from the work: According to the authors, the approach could potentially be generalized to other disease states and immunological phenotypes. A later genetic analysis associated a missense DCLRE1C variant with V-gene and J-gene trimming of TCR beta chains, and an independent cohort replicated the association. CMV serostatus was the only immune exposure information available for the cohort. According to a later genetic analysis, donors in an Asian-associated ancestry cluster had fewer N-insertions in productive TCRs than the approximately 670-donor mean. Assigning TCR associations to individual alleles was difficult when HLA alleles, especially DR and DQ, strongly co-occurred. Most CMV-associated TCR beta chains appeared to be HLA-restricted in a later analysis, and the HLA associations seemed to be driven largely by CMV exposure. A later analysis reported that several top co-occurrence clusters appeared linked to parvovirus B19, influenza, CMV and Epstein-Barr virus. Presence/absence analyses assumed roughly uniform sequencing depth across donors, an assumption that may not hold. A later analysis associated 17,000 or so TCR beta sequences with specific HLA alleles at a false discovery rate of 0.05. Compared with equally common non-associated chains, HLA-associated TCR beta chains in a later analysis were more clonally expanded and had lower generation probabilities. The cohort was sequenced for TCR beta chains only, and without alpha or paired-chain data the features that could be detected were limited. In a later analysis, the rate of TCR association differed among HLA loci, with DRB1 alleles having the most associated TCRs and HLA-C alleles having the fewest. Cytomegalovirus status was reported to be diagnosed by the classifier with high specificity and sensitivity in both the original and validation cohorts. Across donors, most TCR sequences were observed very rarely, whereas some public TCRs were present in many individuals. Because HLA typing was unavailable for some donors at each locus, only the typed subset was used in association tests. Because counts were too low, about 15 rarely observed V segments, including chromosome 9 orphons, were left out of the earlier analysis of some 600 of the donors. The 87-base-pair reads could not distinguish some IMGT-functional V segments, including TRBV6-2 and TRBV6-3, so those segments were excluded. The sequencing pipeline was judged likely to have produced a cluster of highly shared sequence variants as a technical artifact. An earlier analysis of approximately 600 of the donors showed that most TCR beta V segments appeared in productive rearrangements either about 87% or about 30% of the time, which broadly matched IMGT annotations. In the study, 164 TCR beta chains were listed as associated with cytomegalovirus. Correlated functional status among segregating V segments might be attributable to linkage disequilibrium, but an unknown experimental factor could not be ruled out. A further reported finding was that TCR beta sequences accurately predicted the HLA-A and HLA-B alleles for most subjects in the first cohort. In vitro tests confirmed that a few of the cytomegalovirus-associated TCR beta chains recognize cytomegalovirus antigens.

The library was made by the immunoSEQ multiplex PCR assay. The multiplex PCR relied on a mix of 60 forward primers for TCR Vbeta segments and 13 reverse primers for TCR Jbeta segments. Amplification of the CDR3 region of rearranged TCR beta genes was performed with a multiplex PCR assay on genomic DNA. On the Illumina HiSeq System, the amplified TCR beta libraries were sequenced as 87-base-pair reads. On the authors' methods: A later analysis counted approximately 84 million unique TCR beta chains across the 500 to 850 repertoires, and some 11 million of these chains were shared by at least two donors. Raw reads were error-corrected and collapsed into unique sequences with a nearest-neighbor algorithm that merged closely related sequences to remove PCR and sequencing errors. Alignment of CDR3 sequences to IMGT reference sequences was used to assign V, D and J gene segments. For a sequence to be retained, a match of at least six nucleotides to both a V gene segment and a J gene segment was required. A rearrangement was called productive if the CDR3 had no stop codons and remained in frame with V and J, and every other rearrangement was called non-productive. Following IMGT convention, CDR3 was defined as the stretch from the second conserved V-encoded cysteine to the conserved J-encoded phenylalanine. The earlier analysis of 587 of the donors excluded any sequence lacking an unambiguous match to a single V gene segment. An earlier analysis of over 450 of the donors classified V segments as functional when productive rearrangements were above 56.7% and as segregating when the standard deviation between donors was above 5%. A statistical classification framework was developed to diagnose cytomegalovirus status using the catalog of TCR beta chain sequences. A later analysis assigned V and J genes by comparing TCR nucleotide sequences with IMGT/GENE-DB human TR gene sequences. Using the TCRdist pipeline, a later analysis assigned CDR3 sequences along with most-parsimonious VDJ recombination scenarios. In a later analysis, every TCR beta chain was defined by the combination of its CDR3 amino acid sequence and its V-gene family, and reads without a unique V-gene family were dropped. In a later analysis, several hundred highly shared, low-generation-probability nucleotide sequences were removed to address suspected cross-contamination and a sequencing artifact. In a later analysis, a clonal expansion index for each public chain was calculated from normalized within-repertoire ranks of inferred template counts. A later analysis computed generation probabilities with a VDJ recombination model fitted to out-of-frame rearrangements, and checked the results against IGoR. In a later analysis, hypergeometric tests were used to score TCR-TCR, TCR-HLA and TCR-CMV co-occurrence, with a repertoire-size bias correction applied to TCR pairs. To estimate false discovery rates, a later analysis permuted the HLA or CMV assignments 20 times. In a later analysis, co-occurring TCRs were grouped using DBSCAN, with TCRdist sequence similarity added in when clustering inside HLA-allele-positive subsets. Repertoires with fewer than 30,000 or more than 120,000 public chains, plus five repertoires with anomalous nucleotide sharing, were excluded from co-occurrence clustering. The table comes from immuneACCESS by way of TCRdb, which keeps in-frame sequences with V and J called. Part of the clones is missing from these tables; in studies checked, under half for an unresolved V gene and the rest for unknown reasons. The D gene and trimming were derived from the DNA, and the V and J assignments and clone size from that table. The sample records 100,000 or so clones, 69% of which are singletons. 3.2% of the sample lies in the top ten.

The CDR3 goes from the cysteine to the phenylalanine over 13 residues. Just CDR3 DNA is preserved here, 39 bases in frame from base 1. Clipping removes 4 bases from V and 7 bases from J, with 7 as the unmatched junction base count. CDR1 is given as SQVTM and CDR2 as ANQGSEA, both from the germline V gene. The cohort was made up of approximately 700 healthy bone marrow donors. At the time of sampling, all cohort members were nominally healthy, though unrecorded immune exposures were likely present. The donor was CMV seronegative and belonged to the group of several hundred seronegative cohort members. Each donor provided a peripheral blood sample, and peripheral blood mononuclear cells were used for TCR beta sequencing. The Qiagen DNeasy Blood Extraction Kit was used to extract genomic DNA from the blood cell samples. In the case of this clone: The clone's antigen remains unknown. No base-level quality is on record; no much larger clone is a single base apart.

The TCR comes from a man younger than 45 in good health and CMV-seronegative. In this chain, TRBV29-1 is recombined with TRBJ2-7; the central 10 bases match TRBD2. Sequenced material: PBMCs. The nucleotide sequence reads as follows: TGCAGCGTTGTACTAGCGGGAACCTTAGAGCAGTACTTC. Translation gives CSVVLAGTLEQYF.